This is a list of T cell receptor beta chains from one sample in a study of T cell responses to AZD1222 COVID-19 vaccine. The method was immunoSEQ multiplex PCR; TCRdb's version includes in-frame clones alone and lacks a portion of them. Among around 130,000 clones listed, more than 70% were seen once. This sample comprised peripheral blood, obtained 28 days after the second AZD1222 dose. Source of these receptors: an adult who received the AZD1222 COVID-19 vaccine. Each CDR3 is given with its conserved first and last residue. A D gene is named only where the DNA matches it firmly. Where a row states a size, it is once, few, many or the class of an expanded clone; other rows omit it.

J gene: TRBJ1-5; V gene: TRBV30; clone size: .; D gene: .; CDR3 protein: CAWSGQINQPQHF; CDR3 DNA: TGTGCCTGGAGTGGACAGATCAATCAGCCCCAGCATTTT
J gene: TRBJ2-2; V gene: TRBV7-2; clone size: .; D gene: TRBD2; CDR3 protein: CASSLAGGTGELFF; CDR3 DNA: TGTGCCAGCAGCTTAGCGGGAGGGACCGGGGAGCTGTTTTTT
J gene: TRBJ1-1; V gene: TRBV12-3/TRBV12-4; clone size: .; D gene: .; CDR3 protein: CASSRQRTEAFF; CDR3 DNA: TGTGCCAGCTCGAGACAACGCACTGAAGCTTTCTTT
J gene: TRBJ1-4; V gene: TRBV5-6; clone size: .; D gene: TRBD1; CDR3 protein: CASSWTGTGSEKLFF; CDR3 DNA: TGTGCCAGCAGCTGGACCGGGACAGGGAGTGAAAAACTGTTTTTT
J gene: TRBJ2-2; V gene: TRBV7-9; clone size: .; D gene: TRBD1; CDR3 protein: CASRHRGSSDTGELFF; CDR3 DNA: TGTGCCAGCAGACACAGGGGGTCCTCGGACACCGGGGAGCTGTTTTTT
J gene: TRBJ1-5; V gene: TRBV7-9; clone size: .; D gene: .; CDR3 protein: CASSAGAGLKGVEPQHF; CDR3 DNA: TGTGCCAGCAGCGCCGGGGCCGGGCTAAAAGGAGTGGAGCCCCAGCATTTT
J gene: TRBJ2-2; V gene: TRBV18; clone size: .; D gene: .; CDR3 protein: CASSALGGGELFF; CDR3 DNA: TGTGCCAGCTCAGCATTAGGAGGCGGGGAGCTGTTTTTT
J gene: TRBJ1-1; V gene: TRBV11-2; clone size: .; D gene: .; CDR3 protein: CASSLRLNTEAFF; CDR3 DNA: TGTGCCAGCAGCCTCAGACTGAACACTGAAGCTTTCTTT
J gene: TRBJ1-4; V gene: TRBV5-1; clone size: once; D gene: TRBD1; CDR3 protein: CASSLVWTGGDEKLFF; CDR3 DNA: TGCGCCAGCAGCTTGGTTTGGACAGGGGGCGATGAAAAACTGTTTTTT
J gene: TRBJ2-7; V gene: TRBV7-2; clone size: .; D gene: TRBD2; CDR3 protein: CASSPGTSREQYF; CDR3 DNA: TGTGCCAGCAGCCCAGGGACTAGCCGCGAGCAGTACTTC
J gene: TRBJ2-3; V gene: TRBV7-7; clone size: few; D gene: TRBD1; CDR3 protein: CASSLSTGATDTQYF; CDR3 DNA: TGTGCTAGCAGCTTATCGACAGGGGCCACAGATACGCAGTATTTT
J gene: TRBJ2-5; V gene: TRBV10-1; clone size: .; D gene: .; CDR3 protein: CASSEGRRDVETQYF; CDR3 DNA: TGCGCCAGCAGTGAGGGCAGGCGGGATGTAGAGACCCAGTACTTC
J gene: TRBJ2-3; V gene: TRBV5-4; clone size: .; D gene: TRBD2; CDR3 protein: CASSSAGADTQYF; CDR3 DNA: TGTGCCAGCAGCTCGGCGGGGGCAGATACGCAGTATTTT
J gene: TRBJ1-1; V gene: TRBV2; clone size: .; D gene: .; CDR3 protein: CASREQVEAFF; CDR3 DNA: TGTGCCAGCAGAGAGCAGGTTGAAGCTTTCTTT
J gene: TRBJ2-1; V gene: TRBV5-1; clone size: .; D gene: .; CDR3 protein: CASSLSAGGYNEQFF; CDR3 DNA: TGCGCCAGCAGTCTTTCTGCTGGGGGTTACAATGAGCAGTTCTTC
J gene: TRBJ2-2; V gene: TRBV2; clone size: .; D gene: .; CDR3 protein: CASTTEERRARELFF; CDR3 DNA: TGTGCCAGCACCACGGAGGAGCGTCGGGCGAGGGAGCTGTTTTTT
J gene: TRBJ2-5; V gene: TRBV7-2; clone size: .; D gene: TRBD2; CDR3 protein: CASSPQAGEVETQYF; CDR3 DNA: TGTGCCAGCAGCCCCCAAGCGGGAGAGGTGGAGACCCAGTACTTC
J gene: TRBJ2-6; V gene: TRBV7-2; clone size: .; D gene: .; CDR3 protein: CASSQGTGANVLTF; CDR3 DNA: TGTGCCAGCAGCCAAGGGACAGGGGCCAACGTCCTGACTTTC
J gene: TRBJ2-1; V gene: TRBV5-8; clone size: .; D gene: TRBD1; CDR3 protein: CASSSQGTVYNEQFF; CDR3 DNA: TGTGCCAGCAGCTCACAGGGGACGGTTTACAATGAGCAGTTCTTC
J gene: TRBJ2-1; V gene: TRBV28; clone size: .; D gene: .; CDR3 protein: CASSSPSSYNEQFF; CDR3 DNA: TGTGCCAGCTCTAGCCCGAGCTCCTACAATGAGCAGTTCTTC
J gene: TRBJ2-3; V gene: TRBV7-9; clone size: .; D gene: TRBD2; CDR3 protein: CASSSGTSFADTQYF; CDR3 DNA: TGTGCCAGCAGCTCTGGGACTAGTTTTGCAGATACGCAGTATTTT
J gene: TRBJ2-3; V gene: TRBV7-9; clone size: .; D gene: .; CDR3 protein: CASSFVGSDTQYF; CDR3 DNA: TGTGCCAGCAGCTTCGTGGGGTCAGATACGCAGTATTTT
J gene: TRBJ2-3; V gene: TRBV6-2/TRBV6-3; clone size: .; D gene: TRBD2; CDR3 protein: CASSYSSRTSGSVVEEDTQYF; CDR3 DNA: TGTGCCAGCAGTTACTCGAGTCGGACTAGCGGGAGTGTGGTGGAGGAAGATACGCAGTATTTT
J gene: TRBJ1-4; V gene: TRBV11-2; clone size: .; D gene: .; CDR3 protein: CASSPIINEKLFF; CDR3 DNA: TGTGCCAGCAGCCCGATAATAAATGAAAAACTGTTTTTT
J gene: TRBJ2-2; V gene: TRBV28; clone size: once; D gene: .; CDR3 protein: CASSYPTGKRNTGELFF; CDR3 DNA: TGTGCCAGCAGTTACCCTACAGGGAAGAGGAACACCGGGGAGCTGTTTTTT
J gene: TRBJ2-4; V gene: TRBV5-1; clone size: once; D gene: .; CDR3 protein: CASSLAPGSSIQYF; CDR3 DNA: TGCGCCAGCAGCTTGGCCCCAGGGAGTAGCATTCAGTACTTC
J gene: TRBJ2-1; V gene: TRBV28; clone size: .; D gene: .; CDR3 protein: CASIPPRGGEYNEQFF; CDR3 DNA: TGTGCCAGCATCCCTCCTAGGGGGGGCGAGTACAATGAGCAGTTCTTC
J gene: TRBJ2-5; V gene: TRBV19; clone size: .; D gene: .; CDR3 protein: CASKGGETQYF; CDR3 DNA: TGTGCCAGTAAGGGGGGGGAGACCCAGTACTTC
J gene: TRBJ1-3; V gene: TRBV6-1; clone size: .; D gene: .; CDR3 protein: CASSEGPGTSGNTIYF; CDR3 DNA: TGTGCCAGCAGTGAAGGTCCAGGGACCTCTGGAAACACCATATATTTT
J gene: TRBJ1-6; V gene: TRBV5-6; clone size: .; D gene: .; CDR3 protein: CASSLATFGQSHSPLHF; CDR3 DNA: TGTGCCAGCAGCTTGGCGACGTTTGGGCAGTCGCATTCACCCCTCCACTTT
J gene: TRBJ1-3; V gene: TRBV7-3; clone size: .; D gene: .; CDR3 protein: CASSLGPNSGNTIYF; CDR3 DNA: TGTGCCAGCAGCCTCGGTCCGAACTCTGGAAACACCATATATTTT
J gene: TRBJ1-5; V gene: TRBV7-9; clone size: .; D gene: TRBD1; CDR3 protein: CASSLAGTGNQPQHF; CDR3 DNA: TGTGCCAGCAGCTTAGCCGGGACAGGGAATCAGCCCCAGCATTTT
J gene: TRBJ2-2; V gene: TRBV7-3; clone size: few; D gene: TRBD2; CDR3 protein: CASSFSGHTGELFF; CDR3 DNA: TGTGCCAGCAGCTTTAGCGGGCACACCGGGGAGCTGTTTTTT
J gene: TRBJ1-1; V gene: TRBV4-1; clone size: .; D gene: .; CDR3 protein: CASSQDTYRNDAFF; CDR3 DNA: TGCGCCAGCAGCCAAGATACATACAGAAATGACGCTTTCTTT
J gene: TRBJ1-5; V gene: TRBV18; clone size: .; D gene: .; CDR3 protein: CASSPFDGHNQPQHF; CDR3 DNA: TGTGCCAGCTCACCCTTTGACGGGCACAATCAGCCCCAGCATTTT
J gene: TRBJ1-5; V gene: TRBV10-3; clone size: .; D gene: .; CDR3 protein: CAISESGGFNQPQHF; CDR3 DNA: TGTGCCATCAGTGAGTCCGGGGGATTCAATCAGCCCCAGCATTTT
J gene: TRBJ2-5; V gene: TRBV2; clone size: .; D gene: .; CDR3 protein: CATARDSRETQYF; CDR3 DNA: TGTGCCACGGCTCGGGACTCCCGGGAGACCCAGTACTTC
J gene: TRBJ2-3; V gene: TRBV7-9; clone size: .; D gene: .; CDR3 protein: CASSPLGDTQYF; CDR3 DNA: TGTGCCAGCAGCCCCCTTGGGGATACGCAGTATTTT
J gene: TRBJ2-7; V gene: TRBV7-2; clone size: .; D gene: .; CDR3 protein: CASSLQESYEQYF; CDR3 DNA: TGTGCCAGCAGCTTACAAGAATCCTACGAGCAGTACTTC
J gene: TRBJ1-1; V gene: TRBV11-1; clone size: few; D gene: .; CDR3 protein: CASSFTLGNTEAFF; CDR3 DNA: TGTGCCAGCAGCTTCACCCTGGGGAACACTGAAGCTTTCTTT
J gene: TRBJ2-7; V gene: TRBV7-9; clone size: few; D gene: .; CDR3 protein: CASSLVREQYF; CDR3 DNA: TGTGCCAGCAGCTTAGTCCGGGAGCAGTACTTC
J gene: TRBJ1-1; V gene: TRBV4-2; clone size: .; D gene: .; CDR3 protein: CASSQDQGEAFF; CDR3 DNA: TGTGCCAGCAGCCAAGATCAGGGCGAGGCTTTCTTT
J gene: TRBJ1-4; V gene: TRBV28; clone size: .; D gene: .; CDR3 protein: CASSYRTGAEKLFF; CDR3 DNA: TGTGCCAGCAGTTACAGGACGGGGGCTGAAAAACTGTTTTTT
J gene: TRBJ1-1; V gene: TRBV2; clone size: .; D gene: .; CDR3 protein: CASRGTNQMNTEAFF; CDR3 DNA: TGTGCCAGCAGAGGGACAAATCAAATGAACACTGAAGCTTTCTTT
J gene: TRBJ1-3; V gene: TRBV5-1; clone size: .; D gene: .; CDR3 protein: CASSLVSNSLNTIYF; CDR3 DNA: TGCGCCAGCAGCTTGGTTTCGAATTCCCTAAACACCATATATTTT
J gene: TRBJ2-3; V gene: TRBV7-2; clone size: .; D gene: TRBD1; CDR3 protein: CASSLRAGGDTDTQYF; CDR3 DNA: TGTGCCAGCAGCTTACGCGCAGGGGGCGATACAGATACGCAGTATTTT
J gene: TRBJ1-5; V gene: TRBV10-3; clone size: .; D gene: .; CDR3 protein: CAISEAWGNQPQHF; CDR3 DNA: TGTGCCATCAGTGAGGCTTGGGGCAATCAGCCCCAGCATTTT
J gene: TRBJ2-3; V gene: TRBV2; clone size: few; D gene: .; CDR3 protein: CASQRFADTQYF; CDR3 DNA: TGTGCCAGCCAACGATTCGCAGATACGCAGTATTTT
J gene: TRBJ1-2; V gene: TRBV6-5; clone size: .; D gene: .; CDR3 protein: CASSYSNQQYGYTF; CDR3 DNA: TGTGCCAGCAGTTACTCGAATCAGCAGTATGGCTACACCTTC
J gene: TRBJ1-5; V gene: TRBV2; clone size: .; D gene: .; CDR3 protein: CASRKGWDNRNQPQHF; CDR3 DNA: TGTGCCAGCAGGAAGGGGTGGGACAACCGCAATCAGCCCCAGCATTTT
J gene: TRBJ1-5; V gene: TRBV5-6; clone size: .; D gene: TRBD1; CDR3 protein: CASSDRGQGLHQPQHF; CDR3 DNA: TGTGCCAGCAGCGACAGGGGCCAAGGGCTCCATCAGCCCCAGCATTTT
J gene: TRBJ1-1; V gene: TRBV30; clone size: few; D gene: .; CDR3 protein: CAWSKQGGEAFF; CDR3 DNA: TGTGCCTGGAGTAAACAGGGTGGTGAAGCTTTCTTT
J gene: TRBJ1-4; V gene: TRBV30; clone size: .; D gene: TRBD1; CDR3 protein: CAWSVDASGGNEKLFF; CDR3 DNA: TGTGCCTGGAGTGTAGACGCGTCAGGGGGCAACGAAAAACTGTTTTTT
J gene: TRBJ2-7; V gene: TRBV14; clone size: .; D gene: .; CDR3 protein: CASSQTQAYEQYF; CDR3 DNA: TGTGCCAGCAGCCAGACACAAGCCTACGAGCAGTACTTC
J gene: TRBJ1-2; V gene: TRBV11-2; clone size: .; D gene: .; CDR3 protein: CASSLGEAYGYTF; CDR3 DNA: TGTGCCAGCAGCTTAGGAGAAGCTTATGGCTACACCTTC
J gene: TRBJ1-1; V gene: TRBV7-9; clone size: .; D gene: .; CDR3 protein: CASSPGHLGNTEAFF; CDR3 DNA: TGTGCCAGCAGCCCGGGACACCTGGGGAACACTGAAGCTTTCTTT
J gene: TRBJ1-5; V gene: TRBV18; clone size: few; D gene: .; CDR3 protein: CASGEAGNQPQHF; CDR3 DNA: TGTGCCAGCGGGGAGGCAGGGAATCAGCCCCAGCATTTT